A single sample gave rise to the 14 T cell receptor beta chains below, sequenced in a study of T cell responses to AZD1222 COVID-19 vaccine. Libraries were prepared by immunoSEQ multiplex PCR; TCRdb keeps only in-frame clonotypes and omits some of them. The sample comprises around 120,000 clones, over 75% of which are singletons, and 6.5% to 9% rests with the top ten. This specimen consisted of peripheral blood, obtained on day 0 of AZD1222 vaccination. The receptor set was obtained from an adult in good health.

DNA of the CDR3: TGTGCCAGTAGTATAGAGGCCAGCTCCTATAATTCACCCCTCCACTTT. It specifies CASSIEASSYNSPLHF. The genes are TRBV19 and TRBJ1-6; no clear D gene. Germline lookup yields CDR1 LNHDA and CDR2 SQIVND (reference sequence). The CDR3 is 16 residues long. V was pared by 0 bases and J by 0 bases, with 6 bases between.

This clone was picked up one time. V and J are TRBV5-6 and TRBJ2-4; D unresolved. V lost 0 bases to trimming and J lost 2 bases, with 12 bases between them. Germline V lookup: CDR1 SGHDT, CDR2 YYEEEE. This CDR3 spans 16 amino acids. The CDR3 DNA reads as TGTGCCAGCAGCTTGGAGGCCTGGGATTCCAAAAACATTCAGTACTTC. This gives the protein CASSLEAWDSKNIQYF.

The chain uses TRBV2 and TRBJ2-7; D perhaps matches TRBD1 (5 bases). CDR1 and CDR2 from the germline V gene are SNHLY and FYNNEI. V was trimmed by 7 bases and J by 0 bases, leaving 19 bases between them. The CDR3 is 16 amino acids. The CDR3 DNA is TGTGCCAGCAATCAAAATGGGGCCGACAGCTCCTACGAGCAGTACTTC. Translation gives CASNQNGADSSYEQYF. Together with reference TRBV2 and TRBJ2-7, the CDR3 gives the full variable domain: EPEVTQTPSHQVTQMGQEVILRCVPISNHLYFYWYRQILGQKVEFLVSFYNNEISEKSEIFDDQFSVERPDGSNFTLKIRSTKLEDSAMYFCASNQNGADSSYEQYFGPGTRLTVT.

The chain is built from TRBV24-1 and TRBJ2-1, with a weak D call TRBD2 (6 bases). Germline assignment: CDR1 KGHDR and CDR2 SFDVKD. The CDR3 has 14 amino acids. V lost 1 base to trimming and J lost 6 bases, with 9 bases between them. CDR3 amino acids: CATSDFSGSNEQFF. CDR3 DNA sequence: TGTGCCACCAGTGATTTTAGCGGTTCCAATGAGCAGTTCTTC.

This clone has more than one count but fewer than ten. The chain uses TRBV10-2 and TRBJ2-1, with TRBD2 matching 7 bases. CDR3 length equals 16 residues. Germline CDR1 and CDR2: WSHSY and SAAADI. Losses at the gene ends were 0 bases for V and 1 base for J; bases not matched to a gene: 3. The CDR3 loop reads CASSESGGSSYNEQFF. Written as DNA, the CDR3 is TGCGCCAGCAGTGAGTCGGGCGGGAGTTCCTACAATGAGCAGTTCTTC.

This chain joins TRBV7-9 and TRBJ1-5, with 7 positions matching TRBD1. Germline values: CDR1 SEHNR, CDR2 FQNEAQ (reference sequence). J gave up 0 bases and V 5 bases, and 4 bases lay outside the gene matches. This CDR3 is 15 amino acids long. CDR3 loop: CASSRWDSSNQPQHF. The CDR3 DNA is TGTGCCAGCAGCAGGTGGGACAGTAGCAATCAGCCCCAGCATTTT.

This rearrangement joins TRBV28 to TRBJ1-5; 7 bases align to TRBD1. The CDR3 has 15 residues. Germline values: CDR1 MDHEN, CDR2 SYDVKM. The ends lost 3 bases at V and 9 bases at J; junction bases unmatched: 11. CDR3 coding DNA: TGTGCCAGCAGTTTGCAGACAGGGTTGGGTGGGCCCCAGCATTTT. Translated: CASSLQTGLGGPQHF.

The chain employs TRBV10-1 and TRBJ1-6; D is possibly TRBD1 (6 bases). The CDR3 extends over 15 amino acids. Germline CDR1 reads WNHNN; CDR2 reads SYGVQD (reference sequence). The CDR3, as DNA: TGCGCACCCCCCCCTACAGGGTCCGGCGATTCACCCCTCCACTTT. Translating it yields CAPPPTGSGDSPLHF.

This clone was recorded a few times. V gene TRBV2 combines with J gene TRBJ2-5; TRBD2 matches 10 bases. This CDR3 has 15 amino acids. Germline CDR1 reads SNHLY; CDR2 reads FYNNEI. Germline trimming cut 4 bases from V and 7 bases from J; bases unmatched to any gene: 9. The CDR3 spells CASSAERGGQATQYF. The DNA of the CDR3 is TGTGCCAGCAGTGCGGAGCGGGGGGGCCAGGCGACCCAGTACTTC.

This clone was seen only once. The V and J genes are TRBV12-3 or TRBV12-4 and TRBJ2-7; TRBD1 agrees at 7 bases. Germline trimming cut 6 bases from V and 5 bases from J; bases unmatched to any gene: 4. This CDR3 is 12 amino acids long. CDR3 coding DNA: TGTGCCAGCAGACTACAGGGGAACGAGCAGTACTTC. Protein product: CASRLQGNEQYF.

J is TRBJ2-1 and V is TRBV28; 10 nucleotides match TRBD2. CDR3 length: 17 residues. Germline V gene data show CDR1 as MDHEN and CDR2 as SYDVKM. V was clipped by 4 bases and J by 1 base; unmatched bases: 7. CDR3 DNA sequence: TGTGCCAGCAGTTCTCCGGGACTAGCGTCTTCCTACAATGAGCAGTTCTTC. Protein: CASSSPGLASSYNEQFF.

A few counts support this clone. The chain uses TRBV6-5 and TRBJ1-1, with TRBD1 identical over 7 bases. The CDR3 is made up of 12 amino acids. Germline V gene data show CDR1 as MNHEY and CDR2 as SVGAGI. The J segment lost 7 bases and the V segment lost 8 bases, leaving 7 bases of the junction unmatched. Here the CDR3 reads CASGDRPFEAFF. The CDR3 coding sequence is TGTGCCAGCGGGGACAGACCGTTTGAAGCTTTCTTT.

This clone was seen more than once but under ten times. The chain uses TRBV12-3 or TRBV12-4 and TRBJ1-1; no firm D call. The CDR3 runs 12 residues. Between the trimmed V and J ends, which lost 1 base and 11 bases, there was a span of 11 bases. CDR3 amino acids: CASSLDSGEAFF. CDR3 DNA sequence: TGTGCCAGCAGTTTAGATTCCGGGGAGGCTTTCTTT.

This clone appeared a few times. The CDR3 loop reads CASKDSVFGYTF. CDR3 sequence (DNA): TGCGCCAGCAAGGACAGCGTATTTGGCTACACCTTC. This chain joins TRBV5-1 and TRBJ1-2; TRBD1 is a possible D gene (6 bases). Trimming shortened V by 6 bases and J by 7 bases, and 13 bases separated the two germline ends. This CDR3 region has 12 residues. Germline values: CDR1 SGHRS, CDR2 YFSETQ. The variable domain in full, completed from reference TRBV5-1 and TRBJ1-2, reads KAGVTQTPRYLIKTRGQQVTLSCSPISGHRSVSWYQQTPGQGLQFLFEYFSETQRNKGNFPGRFSGRQFSNSRSEMNVSTLELGDSALYLCASKDSVFGYTFGSGTRLTVV.